The rows below give T cell receptor beta chains drawn from one sample of a study of blood T cell repertoires in COVID-19. Using immunoSEQ multiplex PCR, the repertoire was profiled, and TCRdb retains in-frame clones only, with some absent. The data show approximately 39,000 clones, 94% seen once. The material sequenced was peripheral blood. The origin of the receptors is a human donor with active COVID-19. The donor label of this sample is uncertain. Each CDR3 is given with its conserved first and last residue. Each record gives: V gene, clone size, CDR3 protein. The size entry is marked missing in some rows and otherwise reads once, few, many or a size class.

V gene: TRBV2; clone size: .; CDR3 protein: CASSVQGGQNSPLHF
V gene: TRBV6-2/TRBV6-3; clone size: .; CDR3 protein: CASSRRDTQYF
V gene: TRBV4-1; clone size: .; CDR3 protein: CASSQEGRTSVNEQFF
V gene: TRBV19; clone size: .; CDR3 protein: CASNWGLTDTQYF
V gene: TRBV5-6; clone size: .; CDR3 protein: CASSTGGQGNYGYTF
V gene: TRBV21-1; clone size: .; CDR3 protein: CASSSQGELGGNTIYF
V gene: TRBV2; clone size: .; CDR3 protein: CASSLGLVETQYF
V gene: TRBV4-1; clone size: .; CDR3 protein: CASSQDVSYNSPLHF
V gene: TRBV7-2; clone size: .; CDR3 protein: CASSLAGLAPDTQYF
V gene: TRBV11-2; clone size: .; CDR3 protein: CASSLSFNTGELFF
V gene: TRBV5-4; clone size: .; CDR3 protein: CASSFPQEDTQYF
V gene: TRBV28; clone size: .; CDR3 protein: CASSLGSGATDTQYF
V gene: TRBV5-1; clone size: .; CDR3 protein: CASSPSGTGTQKLFF
V gene: TRBV7-2; clone size: once; CDR3 protein: CASSLGGRKGNTEAFF
V gene: TRBV7-6; clone size: .; CDR3 protein: CASSQSRTGERTGELFF
V gene: TRBV18; clone size: .; CDR3 protein: CASSPGAGGGYEQYF
V gene: TRBV7-9; clone size: .; CDR3 protein: CASSYAGETQYF
V gene: TRBV4-2; clone size: .; CDR3 protein: CASSQGGQLAKNIQYF
V gene: TRBV7-2; clone size: .; CDR3 protein: CASSLGGTSYEQYF
V gene: TRBV12-3/TRBV12-4; clone size: .; CDR3 protein: CASRSSGLYEQYF
V gene: TRBV5-1; clone size: once; CDR3 protein: CASSLQGERVYGYTF
V gene: TRBV11-2; clone size: .; CDR3 protein: CASSFPTSGYEQYF
V gene: TRBV3-1/TRBV3-2; clone size: .; CDR3 protein: CASSQDEIRGRGNEQFF
V gene: TRBV2; clone size: .; CDR3 protein: CASPGQIADTQYF
V gene: TRBV14; clone size: .; CDR3 protein: CASSAMGPEAFF
V gene: TRBV11-2; clone size: .; CDR3 protein: CASSRVTGRSYEQYF
V gene: TRBV10-3; clone size: .; CDR3 protein: CAISGNGNVYEQYF
V gene: TRBV28; clone size: .; CDR3 protein: CASRPPPRNEKLFF
V gene: TRBV19; clone size: .; CDR3 protein: CASSWGGGDTQYF
V gene: TRBV7-2; clone size: once; CDR3 protein: CASSSLPSGASYEQYF
V gene: TRBV20-1; clone size: .; CDR3 protein: CSASELAAQQFF
V gene: TRBV6-5; clone size: .; CDR3 protein: CASRRTSQNTGELFF
V gene: TRBV6-5; clone size: .; CDR3 protein: CASSYTGTGWEKLFF
V gene: TRBV21-1; clone size: .; CDR3 protein: CASSANGDRGGQPQHF
V gene: TRBV6-5; clone size: .; CDR3 protein: CASSYSVLADTQYF
V gene: TRBV7-2; clone size: .; CDR3 protein: CASSLLQGADEQFF
V gene: TRBV15; clone size: once; CDR3 protein: CATSRDRWTEAFF
V gene: TRBV24-1; clone size: .; CDR3 protein: CATSDPGTGGYQPQHF
V gene: TRBV5-4; clone size: .; CDR3 protein: CASSLGRSSYNSPLHF
V gene: TRBV7-8; clone size: .; CDR3 protein: CATGLAGSTDTQYF
V gene: TRBV2; clone size: .; CDR3 protein: CASSVEGGTYQTEAFF
V gene: TRBV2; clone size: .; CDR3 protein: CASLERDREETQYF
V gene: TRBV6-5; clone size: .; CDR3 protein: CASSSNPQTGNTIYF